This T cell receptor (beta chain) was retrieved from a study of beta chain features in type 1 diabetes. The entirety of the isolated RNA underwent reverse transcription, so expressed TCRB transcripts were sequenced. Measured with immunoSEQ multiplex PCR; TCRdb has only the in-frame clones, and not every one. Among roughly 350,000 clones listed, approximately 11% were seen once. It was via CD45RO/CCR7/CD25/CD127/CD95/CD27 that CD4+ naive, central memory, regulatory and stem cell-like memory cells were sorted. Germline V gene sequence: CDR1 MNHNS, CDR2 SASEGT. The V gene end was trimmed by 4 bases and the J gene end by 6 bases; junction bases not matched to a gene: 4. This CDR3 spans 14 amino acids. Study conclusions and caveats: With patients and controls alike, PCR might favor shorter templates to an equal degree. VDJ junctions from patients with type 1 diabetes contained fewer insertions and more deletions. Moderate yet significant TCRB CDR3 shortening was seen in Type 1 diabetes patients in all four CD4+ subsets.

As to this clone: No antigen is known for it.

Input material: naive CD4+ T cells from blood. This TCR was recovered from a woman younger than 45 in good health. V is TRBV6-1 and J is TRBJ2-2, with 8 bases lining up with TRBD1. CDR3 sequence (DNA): TGTGCCAGCAGTGTCGACAGGGGCGCCGGGGAGCTGTTTTTT. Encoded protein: CASSVDRGAGELFF.